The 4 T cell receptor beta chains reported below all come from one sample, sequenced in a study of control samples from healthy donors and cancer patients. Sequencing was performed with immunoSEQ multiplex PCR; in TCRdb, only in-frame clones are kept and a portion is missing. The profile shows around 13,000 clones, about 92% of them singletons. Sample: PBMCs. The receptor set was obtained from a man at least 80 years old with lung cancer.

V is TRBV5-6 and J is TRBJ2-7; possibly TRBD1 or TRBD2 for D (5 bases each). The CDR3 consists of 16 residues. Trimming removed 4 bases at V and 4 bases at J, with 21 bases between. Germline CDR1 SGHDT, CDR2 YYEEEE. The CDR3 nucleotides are TGTGCCAGCAGCGCCGGGACCTCAACTCTGGGATACGAGCAGTACTTC. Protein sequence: CASSAGTSTLGYEQYF.

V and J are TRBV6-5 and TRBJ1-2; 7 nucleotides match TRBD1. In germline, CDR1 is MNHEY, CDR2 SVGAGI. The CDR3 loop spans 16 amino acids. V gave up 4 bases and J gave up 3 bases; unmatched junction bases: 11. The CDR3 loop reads CASSSIHDTGDYGYTF. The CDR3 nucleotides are TGTGCCAGCAGTTCCATCCACGATACAGGGGACTATGGCTACACCTTC.

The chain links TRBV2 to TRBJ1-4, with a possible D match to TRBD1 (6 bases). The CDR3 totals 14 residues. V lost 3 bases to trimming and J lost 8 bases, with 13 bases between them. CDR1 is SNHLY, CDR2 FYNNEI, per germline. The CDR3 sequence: CASSDWGAGEKLFF. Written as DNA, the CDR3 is TGTGCCAGCAGTGATTGGGGGGCTGGAGAAAAACTGTTTTTT.

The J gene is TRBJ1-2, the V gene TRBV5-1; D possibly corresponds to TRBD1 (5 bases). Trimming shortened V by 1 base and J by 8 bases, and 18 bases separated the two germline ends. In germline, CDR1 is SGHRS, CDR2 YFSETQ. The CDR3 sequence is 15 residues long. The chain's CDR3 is CASSLIGDGLTGYTF. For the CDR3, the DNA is TGCGCCAGCAGCTTGATAGGGGACGGTTTAACGGGCTACACCTTC. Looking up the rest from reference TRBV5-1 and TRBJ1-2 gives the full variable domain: KAGVTQTPRYLIKTRGQQVTLSCSPISGHRSVSWYQQTPGQGLQFLFEYFSETQRNKGNFPGRFSGRQFSNSRSEMNVSTLELGDSALYLCASSLIGDGLTGYTFGSGTRLTVV.